Given below is one TCR beta chain in context. It lacks a known antigen. No base qualities exist here, and no much larger clone lies one base off it. The sample is drawn from a study of a mutant IDH1 vaccine in newly diagnosed glioma (dated by TCRdb to the early 2020s). At the level of the whole study: Of the 30 to 35 treated patients, around 60% were male and roughly 40% were female, and a mean age of around 40 years was recorded. Prior to enrollment, patients had been given standard therapy consisting of radiotherapy alone, temozolomide alone, or radiochemotherapy with temozolomide, with the combination given to most patients. Peripheral blood was drawn at six visits: V03 (baseline), V05, V07, V10, V12 and V13. Longitudinal TCRB deep sequencing was performed for about two dozen treated patients wherever samples were available for exploratory analyses. On the study overall, not on this receptor specifically: The authors stated that sample limitations prevented analyses of patient blood samples from being reproduced. Immune responses induced by the vaccine were seen in around 93% of patients across multiple MHC alleles. Selection of PBMC samples for TCRB deep sequencing was based on availability. Pseudoprogression seemed to be unrelated to changes in the top peripheral T cell clonotypes found by TCRB sequencing.

The protocol used for the library was the immunoSEQ multiplex PCR assay. Rearranged TCR beta chain sequences were amplified with the hsTCRB Kit following the manufacturer's protocol. TCRB libraries were sequenced on an Illumina MiSeq. As for the original processing: The proprietary platform of the kit vendor was used for demultiplexing, trimming and gene mapping. TCRdb provides this immuneACCESS table in a form limited to in-frame rearrangements. Some clones are lacking; in checked studies, under half of them reflect an unresolved V gene, and why the rest are absent is not known. V and J calls and clone size come straight from that table; D and trimming were deduced from the DNA. A total of 50,000 to 65,000 clones appear in this sample, roughly 80% of them only once. The ten largest clones add up to roughly 18% of the sample. Sequences LNHNV (CDR1) and YYDKDF (CDR2) are obtained from the germline V gene (reference sequence). V trim: 1 base; J trim: 4 bases; unmatched bases: 6. Reading from cysteine to phenylalanine, the CDR3 counts 18 amino acids. The kept DNA is CDR3 alone, 54 bases in frame from the first base.

This specimen's time point label, interpreted: baseline, week 1 (first vaccination visit). The sample's treatment or condition, from its label and the paper: pre-vaccination baseline after standard-of-care therapy. All donors had newly diagnosed IDH1-mutant astrocytomas of WHO grade 3 or 4 that showed loss of nuclear ATRX. The samples were drawn from NOA16, a multicentre, single-arm, open-label phase I trial in Germany that tested a mutant IDH1 peptide vaccine in humans for the first time. For immunogenicity testing, the blood drawn at visit V03 was used as the baseline sample. Genomic DNA for TCRB sequencing was isolated from EDTA blood with the DNeasy Blood and Tissue Kit.

The chain uses TRBV15 and TRBJ2-3, with TRBD2 identical over 15 junction bases. The sequences come from PBMCs, collected from a glioma patient treated with radiotherapy, temozolomide or both. The TCR was taken from a man aged 18 to 35 with glioma. CDR3 loop: CATSRVYGTSGRPDTQYF. The DNA sequence is TGTGCCACCAGCAGAGTCTACGGGACTAGCGGGAGGCCAGATACGCAGTATTTT.